This is a list of T cell receptor beta chains from one sample in a study of tumor-infiltrating lymphocytes in primary liver carcinoma. TCRdb re-derived calls from the multiplex PCR reads in MiXCR, one entry per CDR3 protein. The table lists about 310,000 distinct CDR3 sequences, roughly 60% of them singletons, with over 15% in the top ten. Specimen: peripheral blood. Receptors originate from a woman aged 25 to 39 with primary liver carcinoma and hepatitis B virus infection. Each CDR3 is given with its conserved first and last residue. Each record gives: clone size, V gene, D gene, CDR3 protein. The D gene is left open where the match is weak. Rows give clone size only sometimes, using once, few, many, or a class for an expanded clone.

few	TRBV6-5	.	CASSNIRDTHRDTQYF
.	TRBV5-1	.	CASSFKPRGADTGELFF
.	TRBV29-1	TRBD1	CSVEPGQGARETPYF
many	TRBV29-1	.	CSVGVMEGYTF
many	TRBV4-2	.	CASSPESGLLGELFF
.	TRBV5-1	.	CASSPVSGELFF
few	TRBV7-8	TRBD2	CASSSSLAGQSTDTQYF
few	TRBV28	.	CASSLPVFNSYNEQFF
.	TRBV7-9	TRBD1	CASSLVGTAFGNTIYF
many	TRBV4-3	.	CASTSSVRSYNEQFF
few	TRBV6-5	TRBD1	CASRETTGSGNTIYF
.	TRBV12-3/TRBV12-4	.	CASSWVAGIKTDTQYF
once	TRBV7-8	TRBD1	CASSRGDRGIYEQYF
.	TRBV6-1	.	CASTGGGNTEAFF
few	TRBV7-9	TRBD2	CASGRGSYEQYF
.	TRBV5-1	.	CASSFQGMDVQYF
.	TRBV11-2	TRBD2	CTSSRRISGGDNEHFF
.	TRBV7-9	TRBD2	CASSASPGLATTTGELFF
few	TRBV7-9	.	CASSHSQGGRNHGYTF
.	TRBV11-2	TRBD1	CAGTPTTGGGYEQYF
many	TRBV11-2	TRBD1	CASSLALRYVDRGPYNEQFF
.	TRBV2	.	CASTSWPNNEQFF
.	TRBV11-2	.	CASSWVANTEAFF
.	TRBV12-3/TRBV12-4	TRBD1	CASSLFEGHSGGKYTEAFF
.	TRBV28	TRBD1	CASSINHRGLDQPQHF
many	TRBV6-5	.	CASSYGAGTDTQYF
.	TRBV5-4	TRBD2	CASSPGGGVPYEQYF
.	TRBV11-2	.	CTSSPGDIDTQYF
.	TRBV6-5	.	CASSRQFYYEQYF
once	TRBV11-2	TRBD2	CASSLVLGLAGVEQYF
.	TRBV30	.	CAWAHMAEQFF
.	TRBV11-2	.	CASNLRGWASGSREHSF
.	TRBV28	.	CASSLTGTFFSYNEQFF
.	TRBV29-1	.	CSARQDRSQPQYF
.	TRBV6-6	.	CASSYPYHNQLQHF
.	TRBV11-2	.	CASSTGRGETF
.	TRBV5-1	TRBD2	CATSLVASGSFNEQFF